This T cell receptor beta chain was found in a study of T-cell reconstitution after alpha-beta-depleted transplantation in children. The V gene end was trimmed by 8 bases and the J gene end by 5 bases; junction bases not matched to a gene: 22. The germline V gene encodes CDR1 SEHNR and CDR2 FQNEAQ (reference sequence). There are 20 residues in the CDR3. Construction of the TCRbeta library involved unique molecular identifiers. One entry per CDR3 protein results from TCRdb running MiXCR on the PCR reads. The data show 360,000 or so distinct CDR3 sequences, around 20% seen once. The chain carries TRBV7-9 and TRBJ2-1; 12 nucleotides align to TRBD2. The source was PBMCs from the stem cell graft donor, collected from the stem cell graft. The clonotype originates from a human donor who donated a stem cell graft to a child with acute myeloid leukemia. CDR3 coding DNA: TGTGCCAGCGGCCCCCGGAGGTCAGGGGGCAGACTAGCGGGAGACAATGAGCAGTTCTTC. Protein sequence: CASGPRRSGGRLAGDNEQFF. The full variable domain, with the rest looked up from reference TRBV7-9 and TRBJ2-1, is DTGVSQNPRHKITKRGQNVTFRCDPISEHNRLYWYRQTLGQGPEFLTYFQNEAQLEKSRLLSDRFSAERPKGSFSTLEIQRTEQGDSAMYLCASGPRRSGGRLAGDNEQFFGPGTRLTVL.